This T cell receptor (beta chain) is drawn from a study of T cells in Graves' hyperthyroidism and ophthalmopathy. General study results and limits: Blood also contained most expanded thyroid clonotypes above 0.001. Model output signaled ophthalmopathy a median roughly 6.1 months ahead of onset.

Comments on this clonotype: Its cognate antigen is unknown.

What was amplified from RNA transcripts were TCR beta CDR3 regions. RT-PCR in the first round (using the HTBI primer set) targeted the TCR CDR3. TCRdb recomputed calls from the multiplex PCR reads with MiXCR, one row per CDR3 protein. The data hold about 600,000 distinct CDR3 sequences, with 14% observed a single time. Trimming cost V 5 bases and J 5 bases, with 15 bases left between them. This CDR3 has 14 residues. The source material was blood. This clonotype was sampled from a young woman with Graves' ophthalmopathy. V usage is TRBV12-3 or TRBV12-4 and J usage is TRBJ1-1; tentatively, D is TRBD1 (6 bases). For the CDR3, the DNA is TGTGCCAGCAGTGTCAGCTGGGGGCAAACTGAAGCTTTCTTT. This codes for CASSVSWGQTEAFF.